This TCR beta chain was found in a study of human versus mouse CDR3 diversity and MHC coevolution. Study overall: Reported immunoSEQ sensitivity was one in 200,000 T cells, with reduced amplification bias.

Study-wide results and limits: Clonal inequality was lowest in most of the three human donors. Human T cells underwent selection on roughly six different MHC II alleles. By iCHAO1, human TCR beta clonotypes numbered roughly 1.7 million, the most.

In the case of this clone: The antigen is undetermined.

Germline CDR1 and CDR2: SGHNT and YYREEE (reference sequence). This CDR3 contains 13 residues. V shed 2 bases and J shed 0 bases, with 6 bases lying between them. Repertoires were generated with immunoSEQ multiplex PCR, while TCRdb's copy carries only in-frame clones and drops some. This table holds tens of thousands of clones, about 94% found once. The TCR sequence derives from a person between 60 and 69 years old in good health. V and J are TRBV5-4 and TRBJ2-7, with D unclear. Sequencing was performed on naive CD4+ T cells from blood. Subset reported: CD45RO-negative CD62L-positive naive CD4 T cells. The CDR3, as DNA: TGTGCCAGCAGCTTCGGGTTCTCCTACGAGCAGTACTTC. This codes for CASSFGFSYEQYF.